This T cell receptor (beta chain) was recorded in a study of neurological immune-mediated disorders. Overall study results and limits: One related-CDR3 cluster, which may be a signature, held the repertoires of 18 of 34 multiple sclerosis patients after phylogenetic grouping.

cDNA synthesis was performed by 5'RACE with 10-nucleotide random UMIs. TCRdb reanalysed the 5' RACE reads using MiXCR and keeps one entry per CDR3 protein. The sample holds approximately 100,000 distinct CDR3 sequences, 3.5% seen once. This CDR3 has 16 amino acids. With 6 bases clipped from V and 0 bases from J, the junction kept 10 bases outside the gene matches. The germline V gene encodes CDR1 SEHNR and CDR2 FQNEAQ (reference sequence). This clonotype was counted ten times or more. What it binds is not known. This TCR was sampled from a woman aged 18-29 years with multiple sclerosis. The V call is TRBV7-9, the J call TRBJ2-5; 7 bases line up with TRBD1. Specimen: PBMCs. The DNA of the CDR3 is TGTGCCAGCAGACCCTTAACAGGGGTTAACCAAGAGACCCAGTACTTC. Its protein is CASRPLTGVNQETQYF. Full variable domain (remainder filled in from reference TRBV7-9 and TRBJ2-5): DTGVSQNPRHKITKRGQNVTFRCDPISEHNRLYWYRQTLGQGPEFLTYFQNEAQLEKSRLLSDRFSAERPKGSFSTLEIQRTEQGDSAMYLCASRPLTGVNQETQYFGPGTRLLVL.